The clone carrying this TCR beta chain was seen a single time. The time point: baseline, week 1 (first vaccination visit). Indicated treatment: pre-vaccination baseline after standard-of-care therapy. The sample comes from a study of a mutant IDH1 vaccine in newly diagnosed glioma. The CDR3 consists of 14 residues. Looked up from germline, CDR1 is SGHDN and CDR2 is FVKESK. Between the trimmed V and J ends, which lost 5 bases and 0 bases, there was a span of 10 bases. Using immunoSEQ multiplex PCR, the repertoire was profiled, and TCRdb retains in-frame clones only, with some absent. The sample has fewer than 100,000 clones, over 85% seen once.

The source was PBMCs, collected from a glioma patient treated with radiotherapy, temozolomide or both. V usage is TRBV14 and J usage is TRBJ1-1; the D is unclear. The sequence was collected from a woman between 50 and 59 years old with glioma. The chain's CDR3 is CASSKPALNTEAFF. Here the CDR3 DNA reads TGTGCCAGCAGCAAGCCAGCTCTGAACACTGAAGCTTTCTTT.